These 3 T cell receptor beta chains share one sample of origin, sequenced in a study of early T cells in non-severe SARS-CoV-2 infection. MiXCR was run by TCRdb on the 5' RACE reads, yielding one entry per CDR3 protein. The table has more than 90,000 distinct CDR3 sequences, about 12% seen once. The sample was whole blood. The source is an adult who was a healthcare worker with PCR-confirmed SARS-CoV-2 infection or an uninfected control (not recorded which).

This clonotype was detected many times. The chain has TRBV29-1 and TRBJ2-1, with D unclear. V was trimmed by 5 bases and J by 6 bases, leaving 11 bases between them. The CDR3 runs 12 residues. Germline-derived CDR1 and CDR2 are SQVTM and ANQGSEA. As DNA, the CDR3 is TGCAGCGTTCCCCCGTTGGGCAATGAGCAGTTCTTC. This codes for CSVPPLGNEQFF.

Comments on this clonotype: This may stem from a read error, because a much larger clone lies one nucleotide away. This chain joins TRBV7-9 and TRBJ1-1; 10 bases align to TRBD1. With V trimmed by 6 bases and J by 4 bases, 5 bases remained unmatched. The CDR3 spans 14 residues. Germline lookup yields CDR1 SEHNR and CDR2 FQNEAQ (reference sequence). DNA for the CDR3: TGTGCCAGCAGTCAGACAGGGGGCATCACTGAAGCTTTCTTT. It is translated as CASSQTGGITEAFF.

This clonotype has just a few counts. The chain carries TRBV29-1 and TRBJ1-5; TRBD1 might be the D (5 bases). The V gene lost 4 bases and the J gene lost 4 bases, with 11 bases spanning the gap. The CDR3 extends over 13 amino acids. In germline, CDR1 is SQVTM, CDR2 ANQGSEA. The CDR3 DNA reads as TGCAGCGTTGCCAGGGCCCGTAATCAGCCCCAGCATTTT. This gives the protein CSVARARNQPQHF. Full variable domain (missing parts from reference TRBV29-1 and TRBJ1-5): SAVISQKPSRDICQRGTSLTIQCQVDSQVTMMFWYRQQPGQSLTLIATANQGSEATYESGFVIDKFPISRPNLTFSTLTVSNMSPEDSSIYLCSVARARNQPQHFGDGTRLSIL.